This entry lists 25 T cell receptor beta chains sequenced from one sample in a study of vaccination effects on CD4 cells after COVID-19. The ViraFEST assay expanded antigen-specific CD4+ T cells with viral peptide pools before sequencing. Cultured cells yielded isolated CD4+ T cells after about ten days. In the vaccine recipients, nucleocapsid antibodies were negative and there was no prior SARS-CoV-2 infection. Assay: immunoSEQ multiplex PCR; the TCRdb copy retains only in-frame clones and omits some. The profile shows around 28,000 clones, around 80% of them singletons. Antigens for these TCRs are unknown. Here the sequenced sample was CD4+ T cells from PBMCs cultured with SARS-CoV-2 spike peptides, taken before COVID-19 vaccination. These receptors all come from a human donor who received a COVID-19 vaccine.

The CDR3 sequence: CAWSPTGGGPEAFF. The CDR3, as DNA: TGTGCCTGGAGTCCGACAGGAGGGGGCCCTGAAGCTTTCTTT. The chain employs TRBV30 and TRBJ1-1; TRBD1 matches 7 bases. V was pared by 2 bases and J by 6 bases, with 9 bases of the junction left unmatched. Germline loops: CDR1 GTSNPN, CDR2 SVGIG (reference sequence). The CDR3 runs 14 residues.

This chain links TRBV4-1 with TRBJ2-5; D possibly uses TRBD1 or TRBD2 (7 bases each). Trimming stripped 1 base from V and 1 base from J, with 13 bases between. Germline lookup yields CDR1 MGHRA and CDR2 YSYEKL. There are 16 residues in the CDR3. The CDR3 spells CASSQAPGGVQETQYF. The CDR3 bases are TGCGCCAGCAGCCAAGCCCCAGGGGGGGTCCAAGAGACCCAGTACTTC.

This clone turned up a few times. V and J are TRBV28 and TRBJ2-2; D uncertain. The V gene lost 5 bases and the J gene lost 3 bases, with 4 bases spanning the gap. The CDR3 sequence is 12 residues long. Per germline, CDR1 MDHEN and CDR2 SYDVKM. The CDR3 DNA reads as TGTGCCAGCAGTCTAGACACCGGGGAGCTGTTTTTT. Translation gives CASSLDTGELFF.

This chain uses TRBV29-1 with TRBJ2-7; D is possibly TRBD1 or TRBD2 (5 bases each). Germline values: CDR1 SQVTM, CDR2 ANQGSEA. V gave up 5 bases and J gave up 0 bases, with 20 bases separating them. The CDR3 runs to 16 residues. For the CDR3, the DNA is TGCAGCGTTCGGGGCCAGGCGGCAGGGTCCTCCTACGAGCAGTACTTC. Residues: CSVRGQAAGSSYEQYF.

This chain links TRBV2 with TRBJ2-7, with 7 bases lining up with TRBD1. This CDR3 comprises 15 residues. Germline V CDR1 and CDR2: SNHLY, FYNNEI. Trimming removed 6 bases from V and 3 bases from J; junction bases left unmatched: 11. The CDR3 DNA is TGTGCCAGCAGCGAAACAGGGGCCCCTTACTACGAGCAGTACTTC. This gives the protein CASSETGAPYYEQYF.

The chain recombines TRBV19 with TRBJ2-7; TRBD2 might be the D (6 bases). CDR1 and CDR2 from the germline V gene are LNHDA and SQIVND (reference sequence). Trimming removed 2 bases from V and 6 bases from J, with 20 bases in between. This CDR3 contains 16 residues. CDR3 residues: CASSIYLGIGSAEQYF. The CDR3 DNA follows: TGTGCCAGTAGTATATACCTGGGGATCGGGAGCGCCGAGCAGTACTTC.

The rearrangement uses TRBV19 and TRBJ2-3; TRBD2 agrees at 9 bases. The V gene end was trimmed by 7 bases and the J gene end by 5 bases; junction bases not matched to a gene: 7. Per the germline V gene, CDR1 is LNHDA and CDR2 is SQIVND (reference sequence). CDR3 length: 14 amino acids. Written as DNA, the CDR3 is TGTGCCAGTACCTTAGCGGGAGCCGGAGATACGCAGTATTTT. Translation gives CASTLAGAGDTQYF.

V is TRBV30 and J is TRBJ2-5; D perhaps matches TRBD2 (7 bases). The V end was cut by 0 bases, the J end by 4 bases, with 15 bases between. CDR3 length: 15 amino acids. Looked up from germline, CDR1 is GTSNPN and CDR2 is SVGIG (reference sequence). CDR3 sequence (DNA): TGTGCCTGGAGTGTAAACCGGGGGGCGGGAGAGACCCAGTACTTC. Protein sequence: CAWSVNRGAGETQYF.

The chain joins TRBV18 to TRBJ2-1, with 8 bases fitting TRBD1. CDR3 length equals 16 residues. The V gene's germline CDR1 is KGHSH and CDR2 LQKENI. J gave up 8 bases and V 3 bases, and 12 bases lay outside the gene matches. CDR3 sequence: CASSPTIGQGRDEQFF. The CDR3 nucleotides are TGTGCCAGCTCACCGACGATCGGACAGGGTAGGGATGAGCAGTTCTTC.

The chain has TRBV3-1 (or the pseudogene TRBV3-2) and TRBJ2-2; maybe TRBD2 (5 bases). This CDR3 comprises 18 residues. Trimming left V 1 base short and J 0 bases short, with 15 bases between. Per germline, CDR1 LGHDT and CDR2 YNNKEL (reference sequence). CDR3 loop: CASSQARVARTNTGELFF. For the CDR3, the DNA is TGTGCCAGCAGCCAAGCGCGGGTCGCGAGGACGAACACCGGGGAGCTGTTTTTT.

The chain employs TRBV29-1 and TRBJ1-1; 7 nucleotides agree with TRBD1. This CDR3 has 14 residues. CDR1 SQVTM and CDR2 ANQGSEA come from the germline V gene. V lost 3 bases and J lost 4; bases outside the gene matches: 8. The DNA for the CDR3 is TGCAGCGTTGACCCCGGGGGACAGAGCACTGAAGCTTTCTTT. It encodes CSVDPGGQSTEAFF.

The V call is TRBV19, the J call TRBJ1-2; D not resolved. Germline values: CDR1 LNHDA, CDR2 SQIVND (reference sequence). V was shortened by 2 bases and J by 4 bases, with 11 bases between the two germline ends. The CDR3 length is 14 residues. The CDR3 region has the DNA TGTGCCAGTAGTATAAATTCCCAGGCCTATGGCTACACCTTC. Translated: CASSINSQAYGYTF.

The gene calls are TRBV5-5 and TRBJ1-1; D is uncertain. V lost 0 bases, J lost 5 bases, and 8 bases lay in between. From germline, CDR1 is SGHKS and CDR2 YYEKEE (reference sequence). This CDR3 has 13 residues. CDR3 amino acids: CASSLGHGTEAFF. Written as DNA, the CDR3 is TGTGCCAGCAGCTTGGGACATGGGACTGAAGCTTTCTTT. Based on the CDR3 plus reference TRBV5-5 and TRBJ1-1, the full variable domain is DAGVTQSPTHLIKTRGQQVTLRCSPISGHKSVSWYQQVLGQGPQFIFQYYEKEERGRGNFPDRFSARQFPNYSSELNVNALLLGDSALYLCASSLGHGTEAFFGQGTRLTVV.

This clone was counted between two and nine times. The chain recombines TRBV7-9 with TRBJ1-2; D call uncertain. Trimming cost V 1 base and J 8 bases, with 5 bases left between them. The CDR3 has 11 amino acids. Germline V gene lookup returns CDR1 SEHNR and CDR2 FQNEAQ (reference sequence). The chain's CDR3 is CASSLGGGYTF. The CDR3 DNA follows: TGTGCCAGCAGCTTAGGTGGGGGCTACACCTTC.

The chain is built from TRBV6-5 and TRBJ1-5; perhaps TRBD1 as D (5 bases). Trimming shortened V by 0 bases and J by 7 bases, and 7 bases separated the two germline ends. This CDR3 is built from 13 residues. Germline V gene lookup returns CDR1 MNHEY and CDR2 SVGAGI. The CDR3 DNA reads as TGTGCCAGCAGTTACTCGAGGGGACAGCCCCAGCATTTT. Residues: CASSYSRGQPQHF.

The chain combines TRBV12-5 with TRBJ2-2, with TRBD2 matching 12 bases. Germline V CDR1 and CDR2: LGHNT, FRNRAP. The ends lost 0 bases at V and 2 bases at J; junction bases unmatched: 4. The CDR3 runs 18 residues. The CDR3 region has the DNA TGTGCTAGTGGTTTGGTACTAGCGGGAGGAAAAAACACCGGGGAGCTGTTTTTT. Its protein is CASGLVLAGGKNTGELFF.

This clone showed up just a few times. V is TRBV4-3 and J is TRBJ1-5, with unresolved D. Per germline, CDR1 LGHNA and CDR2 YSLEER. Trimming pared 0 bases from V and 2 bases from J, leaving 8 bases between. The CDR3 is 15 amino acids. This CDR3 reads CASSQDGVGNQPQHF. The CDR3 DNA sequence: TGCGCCAGCAGCCAAGATGGGGTAGGCAATCAGCCCCAGCATTTT.

This rearrangement joins TRBV19 to TRBJ1-5; 8 bases are a match to TRBD1. This CDR3 is 16 amino acids long. The V and J ends lost 4 bases and 3 bases, in that order; junction bases with no gene match: 8. The germline V gene encodes CDR1 LNHDA and CDR2 SQIVND (reference sequence). The CDR3 coding sequence is TGTGCCAGTAGTACAGACAGGGGATTATTCAATCAGCCCCAGCATTTT. This translates into CASSTDRGLFNQPQHF.

The table lists this clone with a few counts. The chain uses TRBV19 and TRBJ1-5; the match to TRBD1 covers 7 bases. The CDR3 loop spans 16 amino acids. Germline V gene sequence: CDR1 LNHDA, CDR2 SQIVND (reference sequence). The ends lost 5 bases at V and 4 bases at J; junction bases unmatched: 11. The CDR3 reads CASSPLTGIQNQPQHF. CDR3 DNA: TGTGCCAGTAGTCCCCTGACAGGGATTCAGAATCAGCCCCAGCATTTT.

This clone came up a few times. The chain uses TRBV5-8 and TRBJ2-7; no firm D call. This CDR3 is 11 amino acids long. Deletions cut 1 base from V and 6 bases from J, with 5 bases between. The germline V gene has CDR1 SGHTS and CDR2 YDEGEE. In nucleotides, the CDR3 is TGTGCCAGCAGCTTGTTTTCCGAGCAGTACTTC. It translates to CASSLFSEQYF. Using reference TRBV5-8 and TRBJ2-7 for the parts outside the CDR3, the full variable domain is EAGVTQSPTHLIKTRGQQATLRCSPISGHTSVYWYQQALGLGLQFLLWYDEGEERNRGNFPPRFSGRQFPNYSSELNVNALELEDSALYLCASSLFSEQYFGPGTRLTVT.

This clone came up a few times. The genes are TRBV21-1 and TRBJ2-2. TRBV21-1 is an annotated pseudogene. The CDR3 totals 16 residues. The CDR3 DNA reads as TGTGCCAGCAGCAAAGGAAGCAGGGGAGGCACCGGGGAGCTGTTTTTT. Amino acids: CASSKGSRGGTGELFF.

This clone was seen more than once but under ten times. The V call is TRBV11-2, the J call TRBJ1-3; the D is unclear. The CDR3 sequence is 13 residues long. Germline CDR1 and CDR2: SGHAT and FQNNGV. Trimming removed 0 bases at V and 3 bases at J, with 3 bases between. The CDR3: CASSLESGNTIYF. DNA of the CDR3: TGTGCCAGCAGCTTAGAGAGTGGAAACACCATATATTTT.

This clone was seen a handful of times. The gene calls are TRBV30 and TRBJ1-5; the D is unclear. Per the germline V gene, CDR1 is GTSNPN and CDR2 is SVGIG (reference sequence). Trimming left V 2 bases short and J 0 bases short, with 5 bases between. The CDR3 covers 13 residues. The CDR3 loop reads CAWSTNSNQPQHF. Here the CDR3 DNA reads TGTGCCTGGAGTACTAATAGCAATCAGCCCCAGCATTTT.

In DNA form, the CDR3 reads TGTGCCAGCAGCGGGACAGGTAGCAATCAGCCCCAGCATTTT. Residues: CASSGTGSNQPQHF. V and J are TRBV6-6 and TRBJ1-5, with 8 positions matching TRBD1. Unmatched junction bases numbered 1, after V lost 6 bases and J lost 0 bases. Looked up from germline, CDR1 is MNHNY and CDR2 is SVGAGI (reference sequence). The CDR3 loop spans 14 amino acids.

V is TRBV3-1 (or the pseudogene TRBV3-2) and J is TRBJ1-2; 9 bases agree with TRBD1. With 4 bases clipped from V and 4 bases from J, the junction kept 16 bases outside the gene matches. The CDR3 extends over 18 amino acids. Germline V lookup: CDR1 LGHDT, CDR2 YNNKEL (reference sequence). CDR3 sequence (DNA): TGTGCCAGCAGCCCACGGACAGGGGTTAGTTCTTCGGTCTATGGCTACACCTTC. It is translated as CASSPRTGVSSSVYGYTF.